This T cell receptor beta chain is drawn from a study of T cell responses to AZD1222 COVID-19 vaccine. Trimming stripped 2 bases from V and 2 bases from J, with 8 bases between. Germline loops: CDR1 MNHEY, CDR2 SVGAGI. This CDR3 has 14 amino acids. Measured with immunoSEQ multiplex PCR; TCRdb has only the in-frame clones, and not every one. The sample lists roughly 55,000 clones, roughly 85% seen once, with 3.9% in the top ten. The sequence derives from an adult in good health. The V call is TRBV6-5, the J call TRBJ2-3; perhaps TRBD1 as D (5 bases). Sample: peripheral blood, taken on day 0 of AZD1222 vaccination. The CDR3 DNA follows: TGTGCCAGCAGTTACGCAGGGTACACAGATACGCAGTATTTT. This gives the protein CASSYAGYTDTQYF.